This TCR beta chain comes out of a study of cytomegalovirus exposure and HLA in healthy donors. Study-wide results and caveats: Most TCR sequences showed up rarely, but some public TCRs showed up in many donors. A prior analysis recorded that most TCR beta V segments were productive about 87% or about 30% of the time. Later, an analysis showed that TCR beta chains associated with HLA were more clonally expanded than others that were equally common.

Both 60 Vbeta primers and 13 Jbeta primers went into the PCR. The table came from immunoSEQ multiplex PCR; TCRdb's copy has only in-frame clones and leaves some out. The sample lists around 140,000 clones; around 65% were seen once. V lost 0 bases and J 0 bases, leaving 9 bases between the germline ends. CDR3 length equals 15 residues. Germline values: CDR1 SGHRS, CDR2 YFSETQ. Regarding this clone: Its cognate antigen is unknown.

The receptor was derived from a male donor in good health and CMV-seronegative. The chain links TRBV5-1 to TRBJ1-2; a possible D gene is TRBD1 (6 bases). The sequencing input was PBMCs. CDR3 amino acids: CASSLVTGPNYGYTF. The CDR3 coding sequence is TGCGCCAGCAGCTTGGTTACAGGGCCTAACTATGGCTACACCTTC.